Listed here are 27 T cell receptor beta chains from one sample, sequenced in a study of tumor and adjacent non-tumor tissue in lung cancer (dated by TCRdb to the late 2010s). Library creation used multiplex PCR. Sequencing was performed on an Illumina HiSeq 2500. TCRbeta libraries were constructed through three rounds of nested PCR with primers (Table S4) according to protocols modified from ARM-PCR. Clones were called with MiXCR by TCRdb after fastp trimmed the public reads at Q25, and only in-frame beta chains were retained. Duplicate CDR3 protein sequences are folded into a single record with the most common DNA and genes. The sample table lists roughly 75,000 distinct CDR3 sequences, around 70% of them with a count of one. The ten largest clones take up 28% of the sample. RNA was extracted from bulk unsorted tissue and checked for quality with a NanoDrop ND-1000 and an Agilent 2100. The normal lung samples consisted of distant non-tumor tissue collected more than 3 cm from the tumor edge.

What was sequenced was distant non-tumor lung tissue. The receptors stem from a woman aged 50 to 60 with non-small cell lung cancer.

V and J are TRBV7-2 and TRBJ2-7; 16 nucleotides line up with TRBD2. Trimming removed 4 bases from V and 4 bases from J; junction bases left unmatched: 7. Germline assignment: CDR1 SGHTA and CDR2 FQGNSA. CDR3 length equals 17 residues. CDR3 amino acids: CASSSGTSGRVSYEQYF. In nucleotides, the CDR3 is TGTGCCAGCAGCTCCGGGACTAGCGGGAGGGTTTCTTACGAGCAGTACTTC.

The V call is TRBV6-1, the J call TRBJ2-1, with a weak D call TRBD2 (6 bases). CDR3 length: 14 residues. V dropped 8 bases and J dropped 9 bases, with 20 bases sitting between them. Germline CDR1 and CDR2: MNHNS and SASEGT. CDR3 loop: CASGGVGGAVEQFF. DNA for the CDR3: TGTGCCAGCGGTGGAGTTGGAGGGGCCGTTGAGCAGTTCTTC.

This clonotype was seen a few times. This may be a read error: a much more frequent sequence differs by one nucleotide. V usage is TRBV6-6 and J usage is TRBJ2-1; 9 bases fit TRBD2. This CDR3 is built from 13 residues. Germline assignment: CDR1 MNHNY and CDR2 SVGAGI (reference sequence). The CDR3 loop reads CVSSPSTSGEQFF. CDR3 nucleotide sequence: TGTGTCAGCAGTCCATCGACTAGCGGAGAGCAGTTCTTC.

This chain joins TRBV4-3 and TRBJ2-6; D is undetermined. The CDR3 spans 18 residues. The germline V and J ends were trimmed by 8 bases and 0 bases, with 20 bases remaining between them. The germline V gene has CDR1 LGHNA and CDR2 YSLEER. The CDR3 region is CASDQENGGNSGANVLTF. The CDR3 DNA sequence: TGCGCCAGCGACCAAGAAAATGGTGGGAACTCTGGGGCCAACGTCCTGACTTTC.

This chain links TRBV11-2 with TRBJ2-7; 7 bases fit TRBD2. Trimming at V came to 5 bases and at J to 9 bases, leaving 16 bases not matched to a gene. The CDR3 totals 15 residues. From germline, CDR1 is SGHAT and CDR2 FQNNGV. CDR3 sequence reads: CASSPWASGSYRQYF. CDR3 DNA sequence: TGTGCCAGCAGCCCCTGGGCTAGCGGTTCCTACAGGCAGTACTTC.

A remark on this clonotype: A single base separates this from a much larger clone, so it may be a read error. V usage is TRBV4-1 and J usage is TRBJ2-7; 8 bases are a match to TRBD2. With 7 bases clipped from V and 1 base from J, the junction kept 12 bases outside the gene matches. The germline V gene has CDR1 MGHRA and CDR2 YSYEKL. The CDR3 totals 16 residues. CDR3 in DNA: TGCGCCAGCAACCACACACTAGCGGACCCTTCCTACGAGCAGTACTTC. It is translated as CASNHTLADPSYEQYF.

Concerning this clonotype: Mismatch with germline at one junction end may stem from a read error. The chain carries TRBV28 and TRBJ2-7; no reliable D call. The CDR3 is made up of 12 amino acids. Germline CDR1 is MDHEN and CDR2 is SYDVKM. The CDR3 nucleotides are TGTGCCAGCAGTCCCTCCTCCTACGAGCAGAACTTC. Amino acid sequence: CASSPSSYEQNF.

This clonotype was picked up one time. The V and J genes are TRBV20-1 and TRBJ2-6, with TRBD1 identical over 8 bases. V gave up 4 bases and J gave up 15 bases; unmatched junction bases: 17. The germline V gene has CDR1 DFQATT and CDR2 SNEGSKA (reference sequence). The CDR3 consists of 15 residues. The CDR3 protein is CSAIDRGSGANTLTF. The CDR3 DNA sequence: TGCAGTGCTATCGACAGGGGATCCGGGGCCAACACCCTGACTTTC.

As concerns this clonotype: Compared with germline, one end of the junction differs, possibly owing to a read error. This rearrangement joins TRBV24-1 to TRBJ1-4; D not resolved. The CDR3 spans 13 residues. Per germline, CDR1 KGHDR and CDR2 SFDVKD. CDR3 nucleotides: TGTACCACCAGTGATTTGGCGAACGGGAAACTGTTTTTT. It specifies CTTSDLANGKLFF.

On this clonotype itself: A much larger clone sits a single nucleotide away, making a read error possible. The chain employs TRBV4-2 and TRBJ1-2; D is ambiguous. The CDR3 has 16 amino acids. Germline CDR1 and CDR2: LGHNA and YNFKEQ. CDR3: CTSSQDGRQVNDGYTF. In nucleotides, the CDR3 is TGTACCAGCAGCCAAGATGGTCGTCAGGTTAATGATGGCTACACCTTC.

This clonotype occurred many times. The chain recombines TRBV6-2 or TRBV6-3 with TRBJ2-7; possible D gene TRBD2, 6 bases. Trimming removed 7 bases at V and 6 bases at J, with 19 bases between. This CDR3 region has 14 residues. Germline V lookup: CDR1 MNHEY, CDR2 SVGEGT. In DNA form, the CDR3 reads TGTGCCAGCACTATGGCGGGAAATAGGCGCGAGCAGTACTTC. This codes for CASTMAGNRREQYF.

Turning to this clonotype: A read error may explain this, as a much larger clone is one base away. The chain links TRBV6-1 to TRBJ2-5; no firm D call. Germline assignment: CDR1 MNHNS and CDR2 SASEGT. The CDR3 runs 14 residues. CDR3 sequence reads: CASRTPKYQETQDF. DNA of the CDR3: TGTGCCAGCAGAACACCCAAGTACCAAGAGACCCAGGACTTC.

The table lists this clonotype with a few counts. This chain joins TRBV28 and TRBJ2-4; TRBD1 matches 7 bases. V lost 6 bases to trimming and J lost 13 bases; unmatched junction nucleotides: 15. In germline, CDR1 is MDHEN, CDR2 SYDVKM. This CDR3 spans 14 amino acids. The CDR3 sequence: CASSPPDRSAPQYF. CDR3 bases: TGTGCCAGCAGCCCCCCGGACAGGTCCGCCCCACAGTACTTC.

In this sample, this clonotype turned up many times. The chain combines TRBV5-1 with TRBJ2-2; TRBD1 matches 9 bases. Trimming took 4 bases from V and 6 from J; bases not matched to a gene: 4. The length of the CDR3 is 14 residues. Germline-derived CDR1 and CDR2 are SGHRS and YFSETQ. In DNA, the CDR3 is TGCGCCAGCAGCACCGGGACAGGGTCCGGGGAGCTGTTTTTT. Encoded protein: CASSTGTGSGELFF.

In the case of this clonotype: Germline and junction disagree at one end, which may indicate a read error. The chain uses TRBV20-1 and TRBJ2-5, with 8 bases matching TRBD1. Germline V CDR1 and CDR2: DFQATT, SNEGSKA (reference sequence). The CDR3 runs to 18 residues. CDR3 residues: CTARDGFTGQGFGETQYF. In nucleotides, the CDR3 is TGCACTGCTAGAGATGGTTTTACCGGACAGGGCTTCGGGGAGACACAGTACTTC.

The chain links TRBV7-8 to TRBJ2-7, with TRBD1 as a possible D gene (5 bases). Germline V gives CDR1 SGHVS, CDR2 FQNEAQ. CDR3 length: 15 amino acids. Between the trimmed V and J ends, which lost 1 base and 5 bases, there was a span of 15 bases. The CDR3 loop reads CASSLGAGLIDEQYF. The CDR3 coding sequence is TGTGCCAGCAGCTTAGGGGCAGGGCTTATCGACGAGCAGTACTTC.

Comment on this clonotype: An end of the junction does not agree with germline; a read error may underlie this. CDR3 DNA: TGTGCCAGTAGTTACGCGGGACTAGCTAGAGATATGCAATATTTT. It specifies CASSYAGLARDMQYF. The chain links TRBV6-2 or TRBV6-3 to TRBJ2-3; 9 positions agree with TRBD2. The CDR3 totals 15 residues. From germline, CDR1 is MNHEY and CDR2 SVGEGT.

The CDR3 protein is CAAAGGRASYSTDTQYF. For the CDR3, the DNA is TGTGCGGCAGCGGGCGGGAGGGCCTCTTATAGCACAGATACGCAGTATTTT. The genes are TRBV28 and TRBJ2-3; 9 bases map to TRBD2. The CDR3 covers 17 residues. Germline V gene sequence: CDR1 MDHEN, CDR2 SYDVKM. The variable domain in full, with the rest retrieved from reference TRBV28 and TRBJ2-3, is DVKVTQSSRYLVKRTGEKVFLECVQDMDHENMFWYRQDPGLGLRLIYFSYDVKMKEKGDIPEGYSVSREKKERFSLILESASTNQTSMYLCAAAGGRASYSTDTQYFGPGTRLTVL.

This clonotype was seen a few times. Possible read error: a much larger clone is one base away. The chain recombines TRBV5-6 with TRBJ1-2; 7 positions match TRBD1. CDR1 is SGHDT, CDR2 YYEEEE, per germline. The CDR3 is made up of 14 amino acids. This chain's CDR3 is CVSRNIRGTDGYTF. The CDR3 region has the DNA TGTGTCAGCAGGAATATCAGGGGGACGGATGGCTACACCTTC.

On this clonotype: Germline is not matched at one junction end, which may reflect a read error. The V gene is TRBV11-3, the J gene TRBJ2-5, with 7 bases aligning to TRBD2. From germline, CDR1 is SGHNT and CDR2 YENEEA. The CDR3 sequence is 14 residues long. The CDR3 sequence is CANSTGLHQETQYF. CDR3 in DNA: TGTGCCAACAGCACGGGACTACACCAGGAGACCCAGTACTTC. The variable domain in full, with the rest retrieved from reference TRBV11-3 and TRBJ2-5, is EAGVVQSPRYKIIEKKQPVAFWCNPISGHNTLYWYLQNLGQGPELLIRYENEEAVDDSQLPKDRFSAERLKGVDSTLKIQPAELGDSAVYLCANSTGLHQETQYFGPGTRLLVL.

This clonotype was picked up a small number of times. A read error is possible here, since a much larger clone lies one base away. V and J are TRBV20-1 and TRBJ2-1, with a weak D call TRBD2 (6 bases). Trimming cost V 7 bases and J 10 bases, with 14 bases left between them. The CDR3 spans 11 residues. Germline CDR1 DFQATT, CDR2 SNEGSKA (reference sequence). CDR3 in amino acids: CSVKAGWEQFF. The CDR3 DNA is TGCAGTGTTAAAGCGGGCTGGGAGCAGTTCTTC.

A remark on this clonotype: The junction does not match germline at one end; this may be a read error. The CDR3 nucleotides read TGTGCCAGCGGCCGGACTAGCGGGACCTCTGGGGCCAACGTCCTGACGTTC. Protein sequence: CASGRTSGTSGANVLTF. V gene TRBV5-4 combines with J gene TRBJ2-6; 12 nucleotides match TRBD2. CDR1 and CDR2 from the germline V gene are SGHNT and YYREEE (reference sequence). The CDR3 spans 17 residues.

This clonotype was seen a handful of times. This may arise from a read error, as a much more abundant clone is one base away. The conserved final phenylalanine or tryptophan is absent from the CDR3, which likely points to a read error. This chain uses TRBV20-1 with TRBJ2-3; a weak D match, TRBD2 (6 bases). Trimming left V 6 bases short and J 1 base short, with 11 bases between. The CDR3 is 13 amino acids. The germline gives CDR1 DFQATT, CDR2 SNEGSKA (reference sequence). The CDR3 DNA reads as TGCAGTGCCCGGGAGCTCGGCACAGATACGCAGTATTCT. It yields the protein CSARELGTDTQYS.

Regarding this clonotype: A much larger clone differs by one base, so this may be a read error. CDR3 sequence reads: CSVEGLAGGSGKLFF. Here the CDR3 DNA reads TGCAGCGTTGAAGGTCTAGCGGGAGGATCCGGGAAGCTGTTTTTT. The J gene is TRBJ2-2, the V gene TRBV29-1; 11 nucleotides agree with TRBD2. CDR3 length: 15 amino acids. Germline V gene data show CDR1 as SQVTM and CDR2 as ANQGSEA.

Details on this clonotype: It may be a read error: a sequence one base away is much more abundant. The chain employs TRBV20-1 and TRBJ2-1, with 10 nucleotides matching TRBD2. This CDR3 comprises 16 residues. Germline V gives CDR1 DFQATT, CDR2 SNEGSKA (reference sequence). CDR3 in amino acids: CSAEPGTSVSYNEQLF. Written as DNA, the CDR3 is TGCAGTGCTGAGCCCGGGACTAGCGTCTCCTACAATGAGCAGCTCTTC.

The rearrangement uses TRBV6-2 or TRBV6-3 and TRBJ2-2; 8 positions agree with TRBD2. Germline V CDR1 and CDR2: MNHEY, SVGEGT. J lost 5 bases, V lost 2 bases, and 4 bases had no gene match. The CDR3 contains 15 residues. The CDR3 DNA reads as TGTGCCAGCAGTTACGGACTAGCTGTTACCGGGGAGCTGTTTTTT. It is translated as CASSYGLAVTGELFF.

About this clonotype itself: Germline is not matched at one junction end, which may reflect a read error. This chain uses TRBV6-1 with TRBJ1-4, with D tentatively TRBD1 (6 bases). This CDR3 region has 14 residues. From germline, CDR1 is MNHNS and CDR2 SASEGT. This chain's CDR3 is CASNEGGTNEKLFF. The CDR3 DNA is TGTGCCAGCAACGAGGGGGGGACTAATGAAAAATTGTTTTTT.